This passage covers 20 T cell receptor beta chains from one sample sequenced in a study of T cell changes during pregnancy in multiple sclerosis (dated by TCRdb to between 2018 and 2020). Receptor libraries were prepared by the immunoSEQ multiplex PCR assay. This is the immuneACCESS table as TCRdb keeps it, with only in-frame sequences that have V and J called. A part of the clones is gone; compared with another copy, unresolved V genes explain less than half, and the rest is unexplained. This sample holds some 85,000 clones; just over 90% were observed only once. The ten largest account for around 0.75% of the sample. The sequencing used peripheral blood, collected in the second trimester of pregnancy. These receptors were obtained from a female donor in good health, enrolled as a control in a pregnancy study.

V is TRBV5-4 and J is TRBJ2-3; 10 bases fit TRBD2. CDR1 is SGHNT, CDR2 YYREEE, per germline (reference sequence). The V and J ends lost 1 base and 5 bases, in that order; junction bases with no gene match: 7. The CDR3 is made up of 16 amino acids. Here the CDR3 reads CASSLLSSGRGDTQYF. The CDR3, as DNA: TGTGCCAGCAGCTTGCTATCCAGCGGGAGGGGAGATACGCAGTATTTT.

This chain uses TRBV7-3 with TRBJ2-2; D is possibly TRBD1 (5 bases). CDR1 and CDR2 (germline): SGHTA, FQGTGA. Deletions cut 3 bases from V and 3 bases from J, with 11 bases between. The CDR3 length is 15 residues. CDR3 coding DNA: TGTGCCAGCAGCTTTGGGCAGGGATACACCGGGGAGCTGTTTTTT. Its protein product is CASSFGQGYTGELFF.

Of note for this clone: The junction shows a germline mismatch at one end, possibly a read error. The chain recombines TRBV7-7 with TRBJ2-7; 8 bases line up with TRBD2. This CDR3 has 13 residues. Germline V gives CDR1 SSHAT, CDR2 FNYEAQ (reference sequence). The CDR3 loop reads CASSSGLADEQYF. In nucleotides, the CDR3 is TGTGCTAGCAGCTCCGGACTAGCTGACGAGCAGTACTTC.

This sequence joins TRBV7-9 and TRBJ1-1; D uncertain. Germline V gives CDR1 SEHNR, CDR2 FQNEAQ (reference sequence). V was pared by 5 bases and J by 11 bases, with 15 bases between. This CDR3 spans 12 amino acids. CDR3 loop: CASSPPGKEAFF. In nucleotides, the CDR3 is TGTGCCAGCAGCCCCCCCGGGAAAGAGGCTTTCTTT.

This clone was picked up one time. V usage is TRBV5-8 and J usage is TRBJ1-1, with D uncertain. Germline CDR1 reads SGHTS; CDR2 reads YDEGEE. This CDR3 has 16 residues. Trimming removed 0 bases from V and 4 bases from J, with 16 bases in between. CDR3 amino acids: CASSLGTAFVVTEAFF. The CDR3 DNA reads TGTGCCAGCAGCTTGGGCACAGCTTTTGTGGTCACTGAAGCTTTCTTT.

The chain uses TRBV29-1 and TRBJ2-5, with 9 bases aligning to TRBD1. Germline CDR1 reads SQVTM; CDR2 reads ANQGSEA. The V segment lost 3 bases and the J segment 5 bases; nucleotides outside the gene matches: 1. This CDR3 contains 12 residues. The DNA of the CDR3 is TGCAGCGTTGACGGACAGGGGGAGACCCAGTACTTC. Translating gives CSVDGQGETQYF.

V gene TRBV5-1 combines with J gene TRBJ2-2; D unclear. Germline CDR1 and CDR2: SGHRS and YFSETQ. V was pared by 2 bases and J by 2 bases, with 7 bases between. The CDR3 consists of 14 residues. The CDR3 DNA reads TGCGCCAGCAGCTTAGCTCCTAACACCGGGGAGCTGTTTTTT. Encoded protein: CASSLAPNTGELFF.

The V and J genes are TRBV5-1 and TRBJ1-3; no clear D gene. Trimming cost V 4 bases and J 3 bases, with 11 bases left between them. The length of the CDR3 is 14 residues. From germline, CDR1 is SGHRS and CDR2 YFSETQ. The CDR3 bases are TGCGCCAGCAGCAGTAGCACACGTGGAAACACCATATATTTT. This sequence encodes CASSSSTRGNTIYF.

The V and J genes are TRBV19 and TRBJ2-2; D gene uncertain. The CDR3 sequence is 14 residues long. Trimming took off 1 base at V and 9 bases at J, with 12 bases between the two ends. Per the germline V gene, CDR1 is LNHDA and CDR2 is SQIVND (reference sequence). Here the CDR3 DNA reads TGTGCCAGTAGTATAGGACAAGGTATTTGGGAGCTGTTTTTT. It encodes CASSIGQGIWELFF.

V gene TRBV4-1 combines with J gene TRBJ1-1; D gene ambiguous. Trimming took 0 bases from V and 10 from J, leaving 12 bases between them. Germline CDR1 MGHRA, CDR2 YSYEKL. The CDR3 is 13 amino acids. The DNA for the CDR3 is TGCGCCAGCAGCCAAGAACGTTCCCTAGGAGCTTTCTTT. It yields the protein CASSQERSLGAFF.

In this sample, this clone turned up once. The chain uses TRBV5-6 and TRBJ1-6; the D gene is possibly TRBD1 (5 bases). V lost 0 bases and J 9 bases, leaving 10 bases between the germline ends. In germline, CDR1 is SGHDT, CDR2 YYEEEE. This CDR3 is 14 amino acids long. CDR3 DNA: TGTGCCAGCAGCTTGGATTTCGGGGGTTCACCCCTCCACTTT. This encodes CASSLDFGGSPLHF.

The chain has TRBV4-2 and TRBJ1-5; D might be TRBD1 (5 bases). Germline CDR1 is LGHNA and CDR2 is YNFKEQ. The CDR3 spans 18 residues. V shed 2 bases and J shed 2 bases, with 19 bases lying between them. The CDR3: CASSQPGGDFPGNQPQHF. In DNA, the CDR3 is TGTGCCAGCAGCCAACCGGGGGGGGACTTCCCTGGCAATCAGCCCCAGCATTTT.

The rearrangement uses TRBV19 and TRBJ2-5; 7 bases line up with TRBD2. The CDR3 totals 16 residues. The germline V gene encodes CDR1 LNHDA and CDR2 SQIVND (reference sequence). V trimming: 3 bases; J trimming: 5 bases; junction bases outside the gene matches: 12. The CDR3 is CASSMSVTSARETQYF. CDR3 DNA: TGTGCCAGTAGTATGTCTGTAACTAGCGCGCGGGAGACCCAGTACTTC.

The V and J genes are TRBV27 and TRBJ1-2; no firm D call. The CDR3 totals 13 residues. Germline lookup yields CDR1 MNHEY and CDR2 SMNVEV (reference sequence). The V end lost 3 bases, the J end lost 7 bases, and 12 bases lay between the germline ends. This CDR3 reads CASSFGQAFGYTF. DNA of the CDR3: TGTGCCAGCAGTTTCGGTCAGGCTTTTGGCTACACCTTC.

The chain is built from TRBV4-3 and TRBJ2-1; 9 nucleotides align to TRBD2. Germline assignment: CDR1 LGHNA and CDR2 YSLEER. V lost 4 bases and J lost 3; bases outside the gene matches: 4. The CDR3 runs 15 residues. The CDR3 spells CASSPVAGVYNEQFF. The CDR3, as DNA: TGCGCCAGCAGCCCGGTAGCGGGGGTCTACAATGAGCAGTTCTTC.

This clone appeared a single time. This chain joins TRBV5-4 and TRBJ1-1; maybe TRBD1 (5 bases). Germline values: CDR1 SGHNT, CDR2 YYREEE (reference sequence). The CDR3 consists of 13 residues. Trimming left V 2 bases short and J 3 bases short, with 8 bases between. The CDR3 loop is CASSFGGDTEAFF. CDR3 bases: TGTGCCAGCAGCTTCGGGGGGGACACTGAAGCTTTCTTT.

V gene TRBV7-2 combines with J gene TRBJ1-6, with D possibly matching TRBD1 (5 bases). This CDR3 has 15 residues. The V gene lost 11 bases and the J gene lost 8 bases, with 22 bases spanning the gap. In germline, CDR1 is SGHTA, CDR2 FQGNSA. The CDR3 loop reads CACPPLGALDSPLHF. CDR3 nucleotide sequence: TGTGCCTGTCCTCCGTTAGGGGCTTTGGATTCACCCCTCCACTTT.

V and J are TRBV10-3 and TRBJ1-5; D is ambiguous. Germline V gene sequence: CDR1 ENHRY, CDR2 SYGVKD. V lost 10 bases and J lost 0, with 10 bases in between. The CDR3 has 13 amino acids. The CDR3 protein is CATTADSNQPQHF. The CDR3 DNA reads TGTGCCACCACAGCAGATAGCAATCAGCCCCAGCATTTT.

The V call is TRBV11-3, the J call TRBJ2-7; possible D gene TRBD2, 6 bases. Trimming stripped 1 base from V and 5 bases from J, with 9 bases between. Germline loops: CDR1 SGHNT, CDR2 YENEEA. This CDR3 has 13 amino acids. The CDR3 here is CASSLGGRNEQYF. The CDR3 DNA is TGTGCCAGCAGCTTAGGGGGGAGGAACGAGCAGTACTTC.

The chain uses TRBV7-2 and TRBJ2-1; D gene uncertain. Trimming removed 1 base from V and 4 bases from J, with 5 bases in between. Germline assignment: CDR1 SGHTA and CDR2 FQGNSA. This CDR3 has 13 residues. CDR3 in DNA: TGTGCCAGCAGCTTAGACGGGTACAATGAGCAGTTCTTC. This translates into CASSLDGYNEQFF.